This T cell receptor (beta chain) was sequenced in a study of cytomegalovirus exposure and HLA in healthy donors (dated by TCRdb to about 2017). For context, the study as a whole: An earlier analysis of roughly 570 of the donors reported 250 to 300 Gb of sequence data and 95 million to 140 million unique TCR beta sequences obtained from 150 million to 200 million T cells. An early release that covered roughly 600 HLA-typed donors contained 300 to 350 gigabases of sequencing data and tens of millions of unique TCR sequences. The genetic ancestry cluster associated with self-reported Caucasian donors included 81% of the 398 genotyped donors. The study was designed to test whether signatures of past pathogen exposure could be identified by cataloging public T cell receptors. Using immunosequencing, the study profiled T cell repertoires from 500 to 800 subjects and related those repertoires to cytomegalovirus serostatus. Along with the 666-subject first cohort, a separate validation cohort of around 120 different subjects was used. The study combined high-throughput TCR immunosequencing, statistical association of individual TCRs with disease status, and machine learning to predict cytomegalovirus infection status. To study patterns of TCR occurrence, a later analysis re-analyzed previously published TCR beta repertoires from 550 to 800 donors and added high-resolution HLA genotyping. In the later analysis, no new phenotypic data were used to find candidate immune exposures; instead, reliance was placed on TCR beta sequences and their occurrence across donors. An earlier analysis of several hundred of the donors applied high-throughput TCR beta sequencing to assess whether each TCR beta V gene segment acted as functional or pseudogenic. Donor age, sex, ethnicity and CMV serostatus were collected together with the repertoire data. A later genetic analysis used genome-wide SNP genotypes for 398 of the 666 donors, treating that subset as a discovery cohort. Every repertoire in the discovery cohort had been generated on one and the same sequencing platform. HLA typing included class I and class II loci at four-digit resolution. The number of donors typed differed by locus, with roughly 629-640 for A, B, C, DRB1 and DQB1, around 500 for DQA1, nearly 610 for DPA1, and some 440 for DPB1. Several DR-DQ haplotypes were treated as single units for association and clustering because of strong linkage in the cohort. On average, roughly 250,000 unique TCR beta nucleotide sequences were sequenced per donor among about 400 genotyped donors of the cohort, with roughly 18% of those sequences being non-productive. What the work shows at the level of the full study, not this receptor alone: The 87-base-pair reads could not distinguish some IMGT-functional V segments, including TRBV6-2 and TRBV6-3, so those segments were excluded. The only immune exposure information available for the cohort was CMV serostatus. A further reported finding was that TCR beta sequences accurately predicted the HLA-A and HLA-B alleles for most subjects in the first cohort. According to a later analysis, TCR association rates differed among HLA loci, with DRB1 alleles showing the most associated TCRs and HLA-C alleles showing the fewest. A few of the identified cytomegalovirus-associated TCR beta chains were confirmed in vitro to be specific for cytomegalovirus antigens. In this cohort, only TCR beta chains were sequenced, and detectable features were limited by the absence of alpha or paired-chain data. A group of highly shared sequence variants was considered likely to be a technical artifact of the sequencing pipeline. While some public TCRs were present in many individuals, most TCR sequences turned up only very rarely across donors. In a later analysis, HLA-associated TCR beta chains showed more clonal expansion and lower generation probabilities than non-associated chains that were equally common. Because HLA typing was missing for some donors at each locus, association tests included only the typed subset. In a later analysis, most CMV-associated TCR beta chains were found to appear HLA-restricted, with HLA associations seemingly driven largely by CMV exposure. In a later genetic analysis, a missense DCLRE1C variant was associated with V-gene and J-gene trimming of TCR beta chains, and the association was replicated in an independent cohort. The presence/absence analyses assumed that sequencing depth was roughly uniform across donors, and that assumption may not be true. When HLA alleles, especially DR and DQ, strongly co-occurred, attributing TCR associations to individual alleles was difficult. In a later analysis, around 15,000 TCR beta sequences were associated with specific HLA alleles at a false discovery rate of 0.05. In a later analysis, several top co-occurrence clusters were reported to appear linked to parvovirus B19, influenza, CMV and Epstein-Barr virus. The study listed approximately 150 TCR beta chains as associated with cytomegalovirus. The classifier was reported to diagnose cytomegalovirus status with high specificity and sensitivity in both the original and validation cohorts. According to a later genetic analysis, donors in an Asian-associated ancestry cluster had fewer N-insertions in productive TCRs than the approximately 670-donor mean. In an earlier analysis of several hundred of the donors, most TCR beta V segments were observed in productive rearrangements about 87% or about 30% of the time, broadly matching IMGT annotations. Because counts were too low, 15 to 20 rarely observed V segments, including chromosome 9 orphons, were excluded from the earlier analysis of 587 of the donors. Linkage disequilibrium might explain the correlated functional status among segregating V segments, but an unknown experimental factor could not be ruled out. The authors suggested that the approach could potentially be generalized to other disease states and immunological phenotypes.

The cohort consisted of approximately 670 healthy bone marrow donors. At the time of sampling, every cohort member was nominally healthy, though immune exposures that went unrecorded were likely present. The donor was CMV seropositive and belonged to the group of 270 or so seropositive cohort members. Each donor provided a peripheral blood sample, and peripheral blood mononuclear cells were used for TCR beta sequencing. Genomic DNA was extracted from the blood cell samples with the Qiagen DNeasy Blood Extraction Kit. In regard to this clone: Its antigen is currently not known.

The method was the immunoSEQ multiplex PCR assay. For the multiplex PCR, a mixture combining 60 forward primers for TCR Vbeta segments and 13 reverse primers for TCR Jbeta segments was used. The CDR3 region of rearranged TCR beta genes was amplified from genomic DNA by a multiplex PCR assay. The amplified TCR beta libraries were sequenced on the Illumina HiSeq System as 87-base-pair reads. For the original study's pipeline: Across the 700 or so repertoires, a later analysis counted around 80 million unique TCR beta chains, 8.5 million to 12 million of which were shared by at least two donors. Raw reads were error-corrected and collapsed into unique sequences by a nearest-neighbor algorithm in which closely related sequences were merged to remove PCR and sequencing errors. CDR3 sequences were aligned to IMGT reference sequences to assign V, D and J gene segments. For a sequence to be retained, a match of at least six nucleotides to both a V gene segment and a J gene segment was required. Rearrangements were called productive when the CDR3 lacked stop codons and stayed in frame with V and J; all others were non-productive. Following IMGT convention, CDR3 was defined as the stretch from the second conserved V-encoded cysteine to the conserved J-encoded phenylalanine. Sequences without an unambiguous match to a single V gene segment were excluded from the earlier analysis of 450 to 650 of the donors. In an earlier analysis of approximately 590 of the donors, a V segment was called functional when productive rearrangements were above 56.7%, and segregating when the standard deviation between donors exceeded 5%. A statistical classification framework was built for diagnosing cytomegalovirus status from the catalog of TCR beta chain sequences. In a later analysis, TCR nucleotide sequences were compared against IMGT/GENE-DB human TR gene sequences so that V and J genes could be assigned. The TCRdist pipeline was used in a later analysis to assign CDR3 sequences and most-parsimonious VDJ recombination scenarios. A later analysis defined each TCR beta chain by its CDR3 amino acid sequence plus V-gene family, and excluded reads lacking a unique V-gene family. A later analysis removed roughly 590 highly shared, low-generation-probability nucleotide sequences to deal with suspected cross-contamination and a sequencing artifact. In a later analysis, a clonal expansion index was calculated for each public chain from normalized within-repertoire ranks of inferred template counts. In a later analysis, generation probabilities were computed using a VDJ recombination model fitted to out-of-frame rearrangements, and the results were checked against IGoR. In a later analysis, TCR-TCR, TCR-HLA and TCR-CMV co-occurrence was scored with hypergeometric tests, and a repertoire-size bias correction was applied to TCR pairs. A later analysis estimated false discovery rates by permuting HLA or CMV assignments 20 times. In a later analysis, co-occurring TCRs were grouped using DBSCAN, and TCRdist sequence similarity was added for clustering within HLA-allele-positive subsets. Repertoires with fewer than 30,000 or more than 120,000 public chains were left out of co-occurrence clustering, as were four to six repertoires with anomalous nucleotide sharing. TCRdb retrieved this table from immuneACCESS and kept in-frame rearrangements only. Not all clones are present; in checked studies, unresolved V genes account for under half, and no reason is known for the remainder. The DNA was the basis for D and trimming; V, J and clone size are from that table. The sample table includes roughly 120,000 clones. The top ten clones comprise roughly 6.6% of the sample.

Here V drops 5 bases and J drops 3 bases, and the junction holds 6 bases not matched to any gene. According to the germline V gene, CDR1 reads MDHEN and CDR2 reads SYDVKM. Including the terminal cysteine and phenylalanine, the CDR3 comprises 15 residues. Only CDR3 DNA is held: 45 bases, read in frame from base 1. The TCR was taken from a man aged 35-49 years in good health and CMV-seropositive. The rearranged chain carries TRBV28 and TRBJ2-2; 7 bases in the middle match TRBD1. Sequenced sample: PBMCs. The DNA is TGTGCCAGCAGTGGGACAGCATCGGACACCGGGGAGCTGTTTTTT. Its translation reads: CASSGTASDTGELFF.